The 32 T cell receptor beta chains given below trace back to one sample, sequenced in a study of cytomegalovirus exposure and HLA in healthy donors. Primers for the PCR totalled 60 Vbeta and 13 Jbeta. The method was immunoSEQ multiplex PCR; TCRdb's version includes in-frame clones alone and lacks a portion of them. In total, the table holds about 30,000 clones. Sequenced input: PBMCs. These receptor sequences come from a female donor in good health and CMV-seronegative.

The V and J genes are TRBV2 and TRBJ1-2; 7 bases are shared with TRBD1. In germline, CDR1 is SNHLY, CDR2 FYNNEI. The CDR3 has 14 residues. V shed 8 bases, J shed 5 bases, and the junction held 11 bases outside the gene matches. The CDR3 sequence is CASEGTAGGYGYTF. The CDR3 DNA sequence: TGTGCCAGCGAAGGGACGGCAGGGGGGTATGGCTACACCTTC.

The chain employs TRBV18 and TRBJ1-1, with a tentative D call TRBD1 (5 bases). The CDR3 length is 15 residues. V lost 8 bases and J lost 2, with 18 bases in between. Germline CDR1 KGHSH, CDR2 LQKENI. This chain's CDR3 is CASVIGGGFNTEAFF. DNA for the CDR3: TGTGCCAGCGTAATCGGGGGGGGTTTCAACACTGAAGCTTTCTTT.

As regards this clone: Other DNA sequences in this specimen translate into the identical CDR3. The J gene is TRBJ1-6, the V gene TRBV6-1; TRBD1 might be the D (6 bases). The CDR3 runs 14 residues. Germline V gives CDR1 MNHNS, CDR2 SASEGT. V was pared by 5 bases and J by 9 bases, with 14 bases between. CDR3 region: CASSREGGGSPLHF. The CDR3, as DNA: TGTGCCAGCAGTAGGGAGGGGGGCGGTTCACCCCTCCACTTT.

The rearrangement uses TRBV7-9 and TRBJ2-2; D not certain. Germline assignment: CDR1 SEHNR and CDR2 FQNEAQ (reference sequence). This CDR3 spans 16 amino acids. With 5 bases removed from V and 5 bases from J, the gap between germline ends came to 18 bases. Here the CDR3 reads CASSQIIDRDTGELFF. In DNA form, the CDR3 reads TGTGCCAGCAGCCAGATAATCGATCGTGATACCGGGGAGCTGTTTTTT.

Written as DNA, the CDR3 is TGTGCCAGCTCACCTACAGGGGGCGGGGAGCCCCAGCATTTT. Residues: CASSPTGGGEPQHF. V usage is TRBV18 and J usage is TRBJ1-5; TRBD1 aligns across 9 bases. J lost 8 bases, V lost 3 bases, and 5 bases had no gene match. Germline-derived CDR1 and CDR2 are KGHSH and LQKENI. This CDR3 is built from 14 residues.

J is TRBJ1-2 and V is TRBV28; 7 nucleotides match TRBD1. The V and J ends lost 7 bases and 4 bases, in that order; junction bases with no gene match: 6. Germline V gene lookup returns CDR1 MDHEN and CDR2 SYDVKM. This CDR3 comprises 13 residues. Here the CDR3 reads CASTPGGPYGYTF. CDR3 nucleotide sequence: TGTGCCAGCACCCCAGGGGGTCCCTATGGCTACACCTTC.

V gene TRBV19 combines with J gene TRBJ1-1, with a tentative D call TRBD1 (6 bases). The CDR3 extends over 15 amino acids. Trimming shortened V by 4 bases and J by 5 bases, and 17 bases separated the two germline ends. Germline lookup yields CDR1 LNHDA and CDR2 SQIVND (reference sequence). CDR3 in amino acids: CASSKGSGEKTEAFF. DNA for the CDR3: TGTGCCAGTAGTAAGGGGTCAGGGGAGAAGACTGAAGCTTTCTTT.

CDR3 DNA sequence: TGTGCCAGCAGTTCACAACAGGGGGCGAGAGAAAAACTGTTTTTT. Residues: CASSSQQGAREKLFF. The V gene is TRBV28, the J gene TRBJ1-4; 9 bases align to TRBD1. Trimming cost V 4 bases and J 8 bases; bases outside gene matches: 8. The CDR3 runs 15 residues. Germline V gene lookup returns CDR1 MDHEN and CDR2 SYDVKM.

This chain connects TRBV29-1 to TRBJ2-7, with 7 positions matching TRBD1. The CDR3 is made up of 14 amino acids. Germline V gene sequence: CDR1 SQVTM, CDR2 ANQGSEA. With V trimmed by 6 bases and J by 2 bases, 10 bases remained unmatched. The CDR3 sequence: CSVDCHRGPYEQYF. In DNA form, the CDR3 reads TGCAGCGTCGACTGTCACAGGGGCCCCTACGAGCAGTACTTC.

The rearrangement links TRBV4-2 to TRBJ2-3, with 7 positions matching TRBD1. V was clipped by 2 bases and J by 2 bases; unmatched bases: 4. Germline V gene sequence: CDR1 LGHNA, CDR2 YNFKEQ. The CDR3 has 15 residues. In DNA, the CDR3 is TGTGCCAGCAGCCAACGGGACAGCCCCACAGATACGCAGTATTTT. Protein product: CASSQRDSPTDTQYF.

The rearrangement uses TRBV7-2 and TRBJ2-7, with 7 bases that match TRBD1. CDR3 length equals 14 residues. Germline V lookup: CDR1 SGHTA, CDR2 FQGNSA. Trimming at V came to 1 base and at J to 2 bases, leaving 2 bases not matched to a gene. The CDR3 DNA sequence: TGTGCCAGCAGCTTAGAAACAGGGGCCTACGAGCAGTACTTC. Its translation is CASSLETGAYEQYF.

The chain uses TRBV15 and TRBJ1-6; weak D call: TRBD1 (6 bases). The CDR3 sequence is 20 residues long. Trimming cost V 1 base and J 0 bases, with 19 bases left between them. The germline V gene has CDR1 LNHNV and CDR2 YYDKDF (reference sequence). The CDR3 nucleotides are TGTGCCACCAGCAGAGCCGGGCTTGGACAGATAAGCTCCTATAATTCACCCCTCCACTTT. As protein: CATSRAGLGQISSYNSPLHF. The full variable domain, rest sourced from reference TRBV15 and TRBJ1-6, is DAMVIQNPRYQVTQFGKPVTLSCSQTLNHNVMYWYQQKSSQAPKLLFHYYDKDFNNEADTPDNFQSRRPNTSFCFLDIRSPGLGDTAMYLCATSRAGLGQISSYNSPLHFGNGTRLTVT.

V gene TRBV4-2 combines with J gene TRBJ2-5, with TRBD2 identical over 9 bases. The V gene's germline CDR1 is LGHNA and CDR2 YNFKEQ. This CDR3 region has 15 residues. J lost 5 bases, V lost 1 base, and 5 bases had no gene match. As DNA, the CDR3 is TGTGCCAGCAGCCAAGGCGGGGGGGCCGGGGAGACCCAGTACTTC. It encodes CASSQGGGAGETQYF.

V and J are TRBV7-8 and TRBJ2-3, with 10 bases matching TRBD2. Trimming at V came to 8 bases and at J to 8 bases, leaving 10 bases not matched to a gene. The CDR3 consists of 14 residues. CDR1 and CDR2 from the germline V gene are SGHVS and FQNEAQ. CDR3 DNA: TGTGCCAGCGGCAATCGAGCGGGGGGGACTACGCAGTATTTT. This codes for CASGNRAGGTTQYF.

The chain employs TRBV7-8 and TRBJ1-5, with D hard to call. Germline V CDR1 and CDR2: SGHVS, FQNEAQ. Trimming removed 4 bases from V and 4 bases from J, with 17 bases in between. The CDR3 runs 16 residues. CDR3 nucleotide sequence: TGTGCCAGCAGCTCAAAGACCGGGAGGAGGAATCAGCCCCAGCATTTT. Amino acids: CASSSKTGRRNQPQHF.

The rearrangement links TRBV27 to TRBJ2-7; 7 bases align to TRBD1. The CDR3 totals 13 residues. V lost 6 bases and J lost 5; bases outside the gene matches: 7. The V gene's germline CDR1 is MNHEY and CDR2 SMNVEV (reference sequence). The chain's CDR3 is CASRFRGSHEQYF. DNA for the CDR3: TGTGCCAGCAGGTTCAGGGGGTCCCACGAGCAGTACTTC.

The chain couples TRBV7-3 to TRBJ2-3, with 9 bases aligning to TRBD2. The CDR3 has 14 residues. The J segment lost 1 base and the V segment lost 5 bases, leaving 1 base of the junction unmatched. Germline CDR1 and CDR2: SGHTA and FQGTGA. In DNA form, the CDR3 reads TGTGCCAGCAGCCCTAGCGGGGGCACAGATACGCAGTATTTT. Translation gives CASSPSGGTDTQYF.

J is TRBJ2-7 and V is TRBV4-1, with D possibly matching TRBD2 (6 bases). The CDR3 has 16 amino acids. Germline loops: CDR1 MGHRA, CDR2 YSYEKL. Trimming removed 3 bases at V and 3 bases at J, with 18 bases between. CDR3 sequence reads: CASSQGDGAGGYEQYF. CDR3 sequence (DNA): TGCGCCAGCAGCCAGGGGGACGGGGCCGGGGGCTACGAGCAGTACTTC.

CDR3 region: CASSPDRGGYTF. CDR3 coding DNA: TGTGCCAGCAGCCCGGACAGGGGTGGCTACACCTTC. The chain recombines TRBV7-6 with TRBJ1-2, with TRBD1 matching over 9 bases. The CDR3 is 12 amino acids. J gave up 7 bases and V 5 bases, and 2 bases lay outside the gene matches. Germline V gene sequence: CDR1 SGHVS, CDR2 FNYEAQ.

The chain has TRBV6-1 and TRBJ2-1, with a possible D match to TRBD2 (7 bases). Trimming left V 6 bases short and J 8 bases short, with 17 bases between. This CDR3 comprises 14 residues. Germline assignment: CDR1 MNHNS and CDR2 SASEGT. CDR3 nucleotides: TGTGCCAGCAGGAGGGGGGGGCCGGGTGATGAGCAGTTCTTC. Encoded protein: CASRRGGPGDEQFF.

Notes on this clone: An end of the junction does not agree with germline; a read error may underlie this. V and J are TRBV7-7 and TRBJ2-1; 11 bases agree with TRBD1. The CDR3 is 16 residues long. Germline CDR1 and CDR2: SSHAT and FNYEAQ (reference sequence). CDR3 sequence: CASSPWTGGNYNEQFF. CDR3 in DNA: TGTGCTAGCAGCCCTTGGACAGGGGGCAACTACAATGAGCAGTTCTTC.

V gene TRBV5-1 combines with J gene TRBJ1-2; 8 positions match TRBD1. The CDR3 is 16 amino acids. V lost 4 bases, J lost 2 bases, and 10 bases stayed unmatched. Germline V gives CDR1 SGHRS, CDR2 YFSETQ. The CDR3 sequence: CASSPTPGQENYGYTF. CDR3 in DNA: TGCGCCAGCAGCCCAACCCCGGGACAGGAGAACTATGGCTACACCTTC.

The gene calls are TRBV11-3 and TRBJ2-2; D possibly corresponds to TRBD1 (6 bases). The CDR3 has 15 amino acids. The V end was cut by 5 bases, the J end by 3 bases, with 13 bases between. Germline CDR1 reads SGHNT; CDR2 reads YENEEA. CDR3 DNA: TGTGCCAGCAGCCCTATGGGGGCCCACACCGGGGAGCTGTTTTTT. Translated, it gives CASSPMGAHTGELFF.

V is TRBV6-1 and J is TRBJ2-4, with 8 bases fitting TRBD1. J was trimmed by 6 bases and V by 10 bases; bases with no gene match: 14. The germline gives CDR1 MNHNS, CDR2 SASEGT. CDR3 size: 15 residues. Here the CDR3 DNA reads TGTGCCACTCACGTCGGGACAGGCGATTTAAACATTCAGTACTTC. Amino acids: CATHVGTGDLNIQYF.

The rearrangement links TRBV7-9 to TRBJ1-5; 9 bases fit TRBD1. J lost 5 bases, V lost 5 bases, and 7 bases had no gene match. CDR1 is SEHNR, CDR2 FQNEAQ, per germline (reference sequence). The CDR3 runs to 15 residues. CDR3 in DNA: TGTGCCAGCAGCATAGGGACAGGGTATGATCAGCCCCAGCATTTT. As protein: CASSIGTGYDQPQHF. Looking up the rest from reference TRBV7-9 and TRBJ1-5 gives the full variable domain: DTGVSQNPRHKITKRGQNVTFRCDPISEHNRLYWYRQTLGQGPEFLTYFQNEAQLEKSRLLSDRFSAERPKGSFSTLEIQRTEQGDSAMYLCASSIGTGYDQPQHFGDGTRLSIL.

The CDR3 DNA sequence: TGTGCTAGTGGTTTGGTGTTGGGGAGCTCCTACAATGAGCAGTTCTTC. This translates into CASGLVLGSSYNEQFF. The chain links TRBV12-5 to TRBJ2-1; D possibly corresponds to TRBD2 (5 bases). Germline V CDR1 and CDR2: LGHNT, FRNRAP. Trimming pared 0 bases from V and 0 bases from J, leaving 9 bases between. The CDR3 loop spans 16 amino acids.

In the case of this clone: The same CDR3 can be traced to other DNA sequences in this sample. The CDR3 reads CASSITSTNEKLFF. The CDR3 coding sequence is TGTGCCAGTAGTATAACTTCAACTAATGAAAAACTGTTTTTT. The chain employs TRBV19 and TRBJ1-4; D is unresolved. Germline V gene sequence: CDR1 LNHDA, CDR2 SQIVND (reference sequence). Trimming stripped 2 bases from V and 0 bases from J, with 4 bases between. CDR3 size: 14 residues.

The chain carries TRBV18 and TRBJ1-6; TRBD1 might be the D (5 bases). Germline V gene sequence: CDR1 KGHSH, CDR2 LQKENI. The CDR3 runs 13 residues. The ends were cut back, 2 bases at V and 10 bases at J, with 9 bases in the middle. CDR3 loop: CASSPSEGSPLHF. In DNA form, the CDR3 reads TGTGCCAGCTCACCATCGGAGGGGTCACCCCTCCACTTT.

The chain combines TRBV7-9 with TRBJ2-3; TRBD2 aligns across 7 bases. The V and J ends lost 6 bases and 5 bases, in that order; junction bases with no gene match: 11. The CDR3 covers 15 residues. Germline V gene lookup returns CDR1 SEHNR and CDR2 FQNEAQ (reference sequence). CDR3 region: CASSFSGAPEDTQYF. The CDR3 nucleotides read TGTGCCAGCAGTTTCAGCGGGGCCCCGGAAGATACGCAGTATTTT.

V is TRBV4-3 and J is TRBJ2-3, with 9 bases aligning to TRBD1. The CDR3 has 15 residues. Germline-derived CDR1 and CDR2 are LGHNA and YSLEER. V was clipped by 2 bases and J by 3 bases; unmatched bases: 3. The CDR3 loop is CASSQQQGATDTQYF. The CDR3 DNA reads TGCGCCAGCAGCCAACAACAGGGGGCGACAGATACGCAGTATTTT.

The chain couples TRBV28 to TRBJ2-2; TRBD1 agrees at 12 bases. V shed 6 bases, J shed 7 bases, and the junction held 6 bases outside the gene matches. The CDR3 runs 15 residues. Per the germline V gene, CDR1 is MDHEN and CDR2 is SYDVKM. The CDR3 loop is CASRFGTGGGGELFF. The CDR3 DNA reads TGTGCCAGCAGGTTTGGGACAGGGGGCGGCGGGGAGCTGTTTTTT.

For the CDR3, the DNA is TGTGCCAGCAGTTACGAGGGGGCCTCCTACGAGCAGTACTTC. Encoded protein: CASSYEGASYEQYF. This chain links TRBV6-6 with TRBJ2-7; 7 bases are shared with TRBD1. This CDR3 contains 14 residues. Germline CDR1 and CDR2: MNHNY and SVGAGI (reference sequence). Trimming cost V 2 bases and J 0 bases; bases outside gene matches: 1.